The TCR beta chain under discussion was sequenced for a study of blood T cell repertoires in COVID-19. On the study more broadly: The United States, Italy and Spain supplied acute and convalescent COVID-19 samples. Sources were T cells, B-cell-depleted T cells, or PBMCs; the material itself was cDNA or gDNA.

Source study methods: Reference gene primer amplification gave estimated nucleated cell counts. Assay: immunoSEQ multiplex PCR; the TCRdb copy retains only in-frame clones and omits some. That table is the source of V, J and clone size, and D and trimming were worked out from the DNA. The repertoire holds fewer than 250,000 clones, with 85% as singletons. V lost 5 bases and J lost 0, with 11 bases in between. Germline V gene lookup returns CDR1 SEHNR and CDR2 FQNEAQ (reference sequence). The CDR3 covers 14 residues. This chain links TRBV7-9 with TRBJ2-7; no reliable D call. The source of this sequence is a woman in her fifties or sixties with active or convalescent COVID-19. Sequencing was performed on peripheral blood. DNA for the CDR3: TGTGCCAGCAGCCCGACACTCGCCTCCTACGAGCAGTACTTC. Protein: CASSPTLASYEQYF.